The clone carrying this T cell receptor beta chain was seen a handful of times. Its antigen is still unknown. TCRdb fed the RT-PCR reads into MiXCR, producing one record per CDR3 protein. The sample consists of about 540,000 distinct CDR3 sequences, roughly 23% of them appearing once. Deletions cut 0 bases from V and 2 bases from J, with 10 bases between. This CDR3 contains 15 residues. The germline V gene encodes CDR1 SGHRS and CDR2 YFSETQ. The sample is drawn from a study of response to subunit inactivated influenza vaccine. Overall study findings and caveats: It was the authors' suggestion that each seasonal influenza vaccination recruits few new T cells.

These data were likewise used in another study, on T cells expressing NK-cell markers. Per that paper: Template switching by 5'RACE with UMIs generated the TCR beta cDNA. In 5 or 6 donors, dominant NKG2C+ clonotypes were roughly 1.0-8% of CD8+ T cells. A few of the donors also had these clonotypes leading their CD3+CD56-NKG2C+ fraction. Expanded NKG2C+ T cell clones were not confirmed as HCMV-specific.

This clonotype was obtained from a man aged 45-65 years who received an inactivated influenza vaccine. V usage is TRBV5-1 and J usage is TRBJ2-3; D gene uncertain. The sample here was CD4+ T cells sorted from PBMCs, taken about 11 days after vaccination. This CDR3 is CASSLGAGVTDTQYF. As DNA, the CDR3 is TGCGCCAGCAGCTTGGGAGCAGGAGTCACAGATACGCAGTATTTT.